The clone carrying this T cell receptor beta chain appeared many times. What it binds is not known. These data originate in a study of early T cells in non-severe SARS-CoV-2 infection. Across the study: It was bulk RNA from unsorted whole blood that was sequenced, and the chains were unpaired.

Researchers tagged individual cDNA molecules with unique molecular identifiers. TCRdb passed the 5' RACE reads through MiXCR, listing each CDR3 protein once. The sample lists some 89,000 distinct CDR3 sequences; approximately 11% were seen once. Study observations and caveats: VDJdb matches were skewed toward anti-spike CD8 T cell responses.

The TCR was taken from an adult who was a healthcare worker with PCR-confirmed SARS-CoV-2 infection or an uninfected control (not recorded which). Sequencing used whole blood, obtained at baseline.

CDR3 protein: CASSEVVPQHF. In nucleotides, the CDR3 is TGTGCCAGCAGTGAAGTCGTGCCCCAGCATTTT. The rearrangement links TRBV6-1 to TRBJ1-5; D call uncertain. Germline assignment: CDR1 MNHNS and CDR2 SASEGT. V shed 1 base and J shed 9 bases, with 4 bases lying between them. The CDR3 totals 11 residues.